Presented here are 6 T cell receptor beta chains from one specimen sequenced in a study of immune evolution from preneoplasia to lung adenocarcinoma. Here immunoSEQ multiplex PCR was the method, and the copy in TCRdb shows in-frame clones only, minus some. The sample carries approximately 6,700 clones, approximately 78% recorded once. Sequenced material: FFPE adjacent normal lung tissue. These receptors were collected from a person aged 60-79 years with lung adenocarcinoma.

The rearrangement uses TRBV6-5 and TRBJ1-5; D is unclear. The germline V and J ends were trimmed by 4 bases and 7 bases, with 17 bases remaining between them. The CDR3 is 15 residues long. Looked up from germline, CDR1 is MNHEY and CDR2 is SVGAGI. DNA for the CDR3: TGTGCCAGCAGTTCCCGACCTTTGGGTGGCCAGCCCCAGCATTTT. Translated, it gives CASSSRPLGGQPQHF.

The gene calls are TRBV6-4 and TRBJ2-3, with 9 bases lining up with TRBD2. V lost 5 bases and J lost 3; bases outside the gene matches: 6. Germline V gene sequence: CDR1 MRHNA, CDR2 SNTAGT. The CDR3 covers 15 residues. The DNA of the CDR3 is TGTGCCAGCAGTCCAAGTAGCGGGAGAACAGATACGCAGTATTTT. Its translation is CASSPSSGRTDTQYF.

V usage is TRBV5-1 and J usage is TRBJ2-1; D possibly corresponds to TRBD1 (5 bases). This CDR3 comprises 14 residues. Germline CDR1 and CDR2: SGHRS and YFSETQ. Trimming took off 4 bases at V and 8 bases at J, with 16 bases between the two ends. The CDR3 is CASSILGALDEQFF. Written as DNA, the CDR3 is TGCGCCAGCAGCATCCTAGGGGCTTTGGATGAGCAGTTCTTC.

The chain couples TRBV10-1 to TRBJ1-5; D possibly corresponds to TRBD1 (5 bases). Germline V lookup: CDR1 WNHNN, CDR2 SYGVQD (reference sequence). The V end was cut by 6 bases, the J end by 5 bases, with 8 bases between. CDR3 length: 12 amino acids. CDR3 bases: TGCGCCAGCAGGGGGGGATATCAGCCCCAGCATTTT. It translates to CASRGGYQPQHF.

The chain employs TRBV7-2 and TRBJ2-3, with D unresolved. The germline CDR1 and CDR2 sequences are SGHTA and FQGNSA. The V end was cut by 6 bases, the J end by 0 bases, with 10 bases between. This CDR3 region has 14 residues. CDR3 sequence: CASRVARSTDTQYF. CDR3 sequence (DNA): TGTGCCAGCAGGGTAGCCAGGAGCACAGATACGCAGTATTTT. The entire variable domain, with the rest obtained from reference TRBV7-2 and TRBJ2-3, is as follows: GAGVSQSPSNKVTEKGKDVELRCDPISGHTALYWYRQSLGQGLEFLIYFQGNSAPDKSGLPSDRFSAERTGGSVSTLTIQRTQQEDSAVYLCASRVARSTDTQYFGPGTRLTVL.

In this sample, this clone turned up once. V is TRBV4-2 and J is TRBJ1-1; maybe TRBD1 (6 bases). V lost 5 bases to trimming and J lost 2 bases, with 15 bases between them. From germline, CDR1 is LGHNA and CDR2 YNFKEQ. The CDR3 totals 15 residues. The CDR3 region is CASSYRTDTNTEAFF. CDR3 nucleotides: TGTGCCAGCAGCTACCGGACAGACACCAACACTGAAGCTTTCTTT.